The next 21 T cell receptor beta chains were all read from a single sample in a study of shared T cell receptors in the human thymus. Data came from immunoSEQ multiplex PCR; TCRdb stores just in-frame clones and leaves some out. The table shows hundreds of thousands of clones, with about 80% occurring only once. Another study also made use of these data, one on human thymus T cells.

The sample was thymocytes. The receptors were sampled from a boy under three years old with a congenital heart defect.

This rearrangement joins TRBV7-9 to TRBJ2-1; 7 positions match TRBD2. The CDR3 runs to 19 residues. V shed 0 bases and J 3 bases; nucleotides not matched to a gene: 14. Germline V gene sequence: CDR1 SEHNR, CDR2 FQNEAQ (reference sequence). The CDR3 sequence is CASSLARLAEPGNYNEQFF. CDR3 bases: TGTGCCAGCAGCTTAGCGAGGCTAGCGGAACCTGGAAACTACAATGAGCAGTTCTTC.

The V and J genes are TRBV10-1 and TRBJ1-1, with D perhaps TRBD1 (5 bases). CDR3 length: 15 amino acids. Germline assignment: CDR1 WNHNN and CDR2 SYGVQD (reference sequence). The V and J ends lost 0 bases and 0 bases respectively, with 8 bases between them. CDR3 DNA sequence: TGCGCCAGCAGTGAGTCGGGGGGGTTGAACACTGAAGCTTTCTTT. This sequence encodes CASSESGGLNTEAFF.

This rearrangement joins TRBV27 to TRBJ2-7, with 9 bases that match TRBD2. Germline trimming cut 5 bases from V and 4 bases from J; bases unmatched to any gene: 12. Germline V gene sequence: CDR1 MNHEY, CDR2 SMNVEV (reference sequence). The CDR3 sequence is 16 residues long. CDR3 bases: TGTGCCAGCAGTCCCTCCCGTAGCGGGAGAAGTTACGAGCAGTACTTC. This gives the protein CASSPSRSGRSYEQYF.

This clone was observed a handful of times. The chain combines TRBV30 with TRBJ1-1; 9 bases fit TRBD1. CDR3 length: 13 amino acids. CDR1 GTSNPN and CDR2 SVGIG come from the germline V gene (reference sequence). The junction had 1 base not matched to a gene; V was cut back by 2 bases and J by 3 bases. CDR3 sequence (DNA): TGTGCCTGGAGTTGGACAGGGGACACTGAAGCTTTCTTT. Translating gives CAWSWTGDTEAFF.

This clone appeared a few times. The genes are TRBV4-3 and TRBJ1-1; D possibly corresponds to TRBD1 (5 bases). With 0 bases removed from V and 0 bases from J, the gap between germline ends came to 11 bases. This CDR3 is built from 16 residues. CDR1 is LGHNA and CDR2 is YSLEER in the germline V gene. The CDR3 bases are TGCGCCAGCAGCCAAGAGTTGGGACTGATGAACACTGAAGCTTTCTTT. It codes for CASSQELGLMNTEAFF.

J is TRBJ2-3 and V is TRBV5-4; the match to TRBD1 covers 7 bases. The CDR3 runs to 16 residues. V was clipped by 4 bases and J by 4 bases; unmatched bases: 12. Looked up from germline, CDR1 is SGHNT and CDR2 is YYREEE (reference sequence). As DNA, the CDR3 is TGTGCCAGCAGCCAGCCGGGACAGAAGCCGGCAGATACGCAGTATTTT. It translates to CASSQPGQKPADTQYF.

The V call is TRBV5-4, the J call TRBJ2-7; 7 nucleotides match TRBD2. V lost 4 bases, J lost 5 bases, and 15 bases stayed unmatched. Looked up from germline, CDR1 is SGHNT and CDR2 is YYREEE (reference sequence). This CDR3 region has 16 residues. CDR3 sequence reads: CASSAAPEGGPHEQYF. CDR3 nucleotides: TGTGCCAGCAGCGCAGCCCCTGAGGGAGGGCCCCACGAGCAGTACTTC. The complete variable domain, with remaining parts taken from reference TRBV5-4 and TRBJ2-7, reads ETGVTQSPTHLIKTRGQQVTLRCSSQSGHNTVSWYQQALGQGPQFIFQYYREEENGRGNFPPRFSGLQFPNYSSELNVNALELDDSALYLCASSAAPEGGPHEQYFGPGTRLTVT.

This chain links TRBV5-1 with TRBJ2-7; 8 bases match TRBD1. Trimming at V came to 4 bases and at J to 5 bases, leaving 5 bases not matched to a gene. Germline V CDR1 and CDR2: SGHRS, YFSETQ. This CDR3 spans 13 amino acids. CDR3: CASSRQGFHEQYF. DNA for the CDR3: TGCGCCAGCAGCCGACAGGGGTTCCACGAGCAGTACTTC.

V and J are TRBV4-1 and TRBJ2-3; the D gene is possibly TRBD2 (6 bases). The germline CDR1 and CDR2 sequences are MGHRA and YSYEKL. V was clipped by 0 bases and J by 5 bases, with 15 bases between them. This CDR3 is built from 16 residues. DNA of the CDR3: TGCGCCAGCAGCCAAGATGAGAGGGAGGTTCTAGATACGCAGTATTTT. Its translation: CASSQDEREVLDTQYF.

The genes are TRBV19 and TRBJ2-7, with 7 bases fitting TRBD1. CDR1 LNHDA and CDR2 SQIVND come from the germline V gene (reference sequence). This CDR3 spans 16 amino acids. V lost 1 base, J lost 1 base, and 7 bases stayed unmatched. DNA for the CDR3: TGTGCCAGTAGTATAGGGAACCGGGACAGTTCCTACGAGCAGTACTTC. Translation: CASSIGNRDSSYEQYF.

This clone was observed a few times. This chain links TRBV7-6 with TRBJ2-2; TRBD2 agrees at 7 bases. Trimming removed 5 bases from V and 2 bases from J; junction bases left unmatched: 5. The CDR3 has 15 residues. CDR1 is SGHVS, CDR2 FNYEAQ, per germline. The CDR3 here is CASSGASGNTGELFF. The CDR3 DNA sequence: TGTGCCAGCAGCGGGGCTAGCGGAAACACCGGGGAGCTGTTTTTT. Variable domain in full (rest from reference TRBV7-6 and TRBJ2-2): GAGVSQSPRYKVTKRGQDVALRCDPISGHVSLYWYRQALGQGPEFLTYFNYEAQQDKSGLPNDRFSAERPEGSISTLTIQRTEQRDSAMYRCASSGASGNTGELFFGEGSRLTVL.

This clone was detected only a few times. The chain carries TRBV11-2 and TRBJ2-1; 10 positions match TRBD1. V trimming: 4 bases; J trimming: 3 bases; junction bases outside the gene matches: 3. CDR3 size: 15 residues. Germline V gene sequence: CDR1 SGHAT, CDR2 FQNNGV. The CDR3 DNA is TGTGCCAGCAGCTCCCGGGACAGGGGCTACAATGAGCAGTTCTTC. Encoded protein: CASSSRDRGYNEQFF.

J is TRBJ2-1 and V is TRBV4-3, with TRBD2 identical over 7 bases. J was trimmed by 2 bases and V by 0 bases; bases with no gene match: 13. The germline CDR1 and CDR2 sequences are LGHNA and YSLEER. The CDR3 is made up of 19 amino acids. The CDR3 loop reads CASSQESPLGSGPYNEQFF. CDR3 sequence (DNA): TGCGCCAGCAGCCAAGAGTCCCCTTTGGGTAGCGGGCCCTACAATGAGCAGTTCTTC.

The CDR3 DNA is TGTGCCAGCAGTGCGGGCCTTTCTAGCACAGATACGCAGTATTTT. It translates to CASSAGLSSTDTQYF. V gene TRBV6-5 combines with J gene TRBJ2-3, with D possibly matching TRBD2 (5 bases). Trimming took 5 bases from V and 0 from J, leaving 12 bases between them. The germline CDR1 and CDR2 sequences are MNHEY and SVGAGI. The CDR3 spans 15 residues.

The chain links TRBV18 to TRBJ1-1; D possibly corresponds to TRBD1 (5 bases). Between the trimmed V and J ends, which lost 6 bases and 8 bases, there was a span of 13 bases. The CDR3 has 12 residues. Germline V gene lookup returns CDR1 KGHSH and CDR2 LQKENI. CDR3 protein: CASSHHGAEAFF. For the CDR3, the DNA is TGTGCCAGCTCGCATCATGGGGCCGAAGCTTTCTTT.

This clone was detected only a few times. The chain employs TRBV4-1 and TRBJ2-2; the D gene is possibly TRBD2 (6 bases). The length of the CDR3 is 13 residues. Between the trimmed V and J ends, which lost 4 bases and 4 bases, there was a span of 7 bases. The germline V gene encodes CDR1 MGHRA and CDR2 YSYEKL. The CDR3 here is CASSRRGTGELFF. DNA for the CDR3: TGCGCCAGCAGCCGGCGGGGCACCGGGGAGCTGTTTTTT.

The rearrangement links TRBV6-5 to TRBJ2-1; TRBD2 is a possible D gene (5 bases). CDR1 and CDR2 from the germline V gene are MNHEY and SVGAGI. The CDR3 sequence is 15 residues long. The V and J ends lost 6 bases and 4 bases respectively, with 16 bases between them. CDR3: CASRELAIVYNEQFF. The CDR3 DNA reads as TGTGCCAGCAGAGAGCTAGCCATAGTATACAATGAGCAGTTCTTC.

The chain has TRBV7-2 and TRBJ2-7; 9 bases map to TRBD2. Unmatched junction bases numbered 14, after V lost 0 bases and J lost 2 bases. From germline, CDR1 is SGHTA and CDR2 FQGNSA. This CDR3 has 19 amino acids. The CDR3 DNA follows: TGTGCCAGCAGCTTAGCTTGTCGGCTAGCGGGATCTCCCCCCTACGAGCAGTACTTC. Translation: CASSLACRLAGSPPYEQYF.

The CDR3 is CSVERGGSTDTQYF. CDR3 DNA: TGCAGCGTCGAACGCGGGGGAAGCACAGATACGCAGTATTTT. The rearrangement links TRBV29-1 to TRBJ2-3, with 7 bases fitting TRBD2. This CDR3 comprises 14 residues. Germline trimming cut 6 bases from V and 0 bases from J; bases unmatched to any gene: 6. The germline CDR1 and CDR2 sequences are SQVTM and ANQGSEA.

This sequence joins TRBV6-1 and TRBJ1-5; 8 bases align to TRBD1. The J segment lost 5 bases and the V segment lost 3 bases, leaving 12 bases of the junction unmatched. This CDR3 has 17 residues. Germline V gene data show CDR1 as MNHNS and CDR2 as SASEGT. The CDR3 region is CASSDVQGQGPDQPQHF. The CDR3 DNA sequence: TGTGCCAGCAGTGACGTGCAAGGACAGGGACCAGATCAGCCCCAGCATTTT.

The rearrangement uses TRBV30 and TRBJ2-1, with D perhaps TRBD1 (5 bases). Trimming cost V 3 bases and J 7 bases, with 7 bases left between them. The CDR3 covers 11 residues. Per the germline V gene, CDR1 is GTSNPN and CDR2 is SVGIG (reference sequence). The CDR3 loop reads CAWRAGNEQFF. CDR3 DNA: TGTGCCTGGAGAGCAGGGAATGAGCAGTTCTTC.